This is a list of T cell receptor beta chains from one sample in a study of cytomegalovirus exposure and HLA in healthy donors. The protocol was immunoSEQ multiplex PCR, while the TCRdb copy is restricted to in-frame clones and leaves out a portion. The table lists about 190,000 clones, approximately 90% of them singletons. The sample was PBMCs. Every receptor here comes from a boy between 2 and 10 years old in good health and CMV-seronegative. Each CDR3 is given with its conserved first and last residue. D genes are given only for firm matches. The size of a clone is reported for some rows only, either as once, few or many, or as a class for expanded clones.

V	J	size	D	DNA	CDR3
TRBV28	TRBJ1-2	-	-	TGTGCCAGCGGATGGAGGAGCTATGGCTACACCTTC	CASGWRSYGYTF
TRBV2	TRBJ2-7	-	-	TGTGCCAGCATCAACTTCTACGAGCAGTACTTC	CASINFYEQYF
TRBV27	TRBJ2-3	-	-	TGTGCCAGCAAAATTAGCAGACGTAGGCCAGATACGCAGTATTTT	CASKISRRRPDTQYF
TRBV6-5	TRBJ2-1	-	-	TGTGCCAGCAGTTACTCGCGAGACTCTACGTACGAGCAGTTCTTC	CASSYSRDSTYEQFF
TRBV5-8	TRBJ1-2	-	-	TGTGCCAGCACCCCGGGTCCAGGGTTTTATGGCTACACCTTC	CASTPGPGFYGYTF
TRBV5-1	TRBJ2-1	-	-	TGCGCCAGCAGCTTCGCGGACGGAGGCAATGAGCAGTTCTTC	CASSFADGGNEQFF
TRBV5-6	TRBJ2-1	-	-	TGTGCCAGCAGCTTGGTCAACAATGAGCAGTTCTTC	CASSLVNNEQFF
TRBV10-3	TRBJ2-2	once	TRBD1	TGTGCCACTTCACAGGGGTTGGACACCGGGGAGCTGTTTTTT	CATSQGLDTGELFF
TRBV28	TRBJ2-5	-	-	TGTGCCAGCAGCCTAGGGGGAGAGATGGGGTGGACCCAGTACTTC	CASSLGGEMGWTQYF
TRBV18	TRBJ1-6	-	-	TGTGCCAGCTCACCTCTAGGGGATAATTCACCCCTCCACTTT	CASSPLGDNSPLHF
TRBV28	TRBJ1-2	-	-	TGTGCCAGCAGCTGGAGCTCGCGGGGGGATGGCTACACCTTC	CASSWSSRGDGYTF
TRBV27	TRBJ2-2	-	-	TGTGCCAGCACCTCGTTTGAGGTTAGCGTAAACACCGGGGAGCTGTTTTTT	CASTSFEVSVNTGELFF
TRBV7-6	TRBJ2-5	once	TRBD2	TGTGCCAGCAGCTTATTGGCTAGCGGGGGCCCCTGGCAAGAGACCCAGTACTTC	CASSLLASGGPWQETQYF
TRBV29-1	TRBJ2-1	-	TRBD2	TGCAGCGTTGAAGGGGGGACTAGCGGGGGGGCGGGTGAGCAGTTCTTC	CSVEGGTSGGAGEQFF
TRBV6-6	TRBJ2-6	-	TRBD1	TGTGCCAGCAGCAAAGACAGGGGCTCTGGGGCCAACGTCCTGACTTTC	CASSKDRGSGANVLTF
TRBV10-3	TRBJ1-6	-	TRBD1	TGTGCCATAAGTCCGGGACAGGGGAAATCACCCCTCCACTTT	CAISPGQGKSPLHF
TRBV6-1	TRBJ2-7	-	-	TGTGCCACCAAGCCAGGGGAAAGCTCCTACGAGCAGTACTTC	CATKPGESSYEQYF
TRBV23-1	TRBJ1-4	-	-	TGCGCCAGCAGTCAAAGAGGTCCTTACAGGGTTCAGTTTTTT	CASSQRGPYRVQFF
TRBV19	TRBJ2-2	-	-	TGTGCCAGTAGTATGGACAAGAACACCGGGGAGCTGTTTTTT	CASSMDKNTGELFF
TRBV27	TRBJ2-1	-	TRBD2	TGTGCCAGCAGGCATACGGCGGGAGGGCCTTCCGAGCAGTTCTTC	CASRHTAGGPSEQFF
TRBV6-5	TRBJ1-2	-	TRBD1	TGTGCCAGCAGTTACATGGACAGGAAGAGTTCTGGCTACACCTTC	CASSYMDRKSSGYTF
TRBV6-1	TRBJ2-3	-	TRBD1	TGTGCCAGCAGTCGGACAGGGAATATCGCAGATACGCAGTATTTT	CASSRTGNIADTQYF
TRBV6-4	TRBJ2-3	-	-	TGTGCCAGCAGCGCAGGGCTCGGGACAGATACGCAGTATTTT	CASSAGLGTDTQYF
TRBV19	TRBJ1-2	few	TRBD1	TGTGCCACCAAGGAGGTGAGGGGGCGCCTTGGTGGCTACACCTTC	CATKEVRGRLGGYTF
TRBV18	TRBJ1-4	-	TRBD1	TGTGCCAGCTCACCCCACGGCGGACAGGTAAATGAAAAACTGTTTTTT	CASSPHGGQVNEKLFF
TRBV5-6	TRBJ2-1	-	TRBD2	TGTGCCAGCAGCTTGACCGGGGGGGTTAGCCGGTTCTTC	CASSLTGGVSRFF
TRBV10-3	TRBJ2-7	-	TRBD1	TGTGCCAGCCGGGGGACAGGTTCCTACGAGCAGTACTTC	CASRGTGSYEQYF
TRBV28	TRBJ1-5	-	-	TGTGCCAGCCTTAAGTACAGGGAAAGCAATCAGCCCCAGCATTTT	CASLKYRESNQPQHF
TRBV28	TRBJ1-2	few	-	TGTGCCAGCAGCGGCCTTACGGCCGGGGACTATGGCTACACCTTC	CASSGLTAGDYGYTF
TRBV9	TRBJ2-5	-	-	TGTGCCAGCAGCGTAGAGGGGTGGGGGGGCAAAGAGACCCAGTACTTC	CASSVEGWGGKETQYF
TRBV7-2	TRBJ1-5	-	-	TGTGCCAGCAGCCCCAGGGTTAGCAATCAGCCCCAGCATTTT	CASSPRVSNQPQHF
TRBV7-9	TRBJ1-1	once	-	TGTGCCAGCAGCTTATTGGCCTCCCGGGGAACTGAAGCTTTCTTT	CASSLLASRGTEAFF
TRBV6-5	TRBJ1-2	-	-	TGTGCCAGCAGACCTACCCCAACAGGGACCCGGGGCTACACCTTC	CASRPTPTGTRGYTF
TRBV27	TRBJ2-7	-	TRBD2	TGTGCCAGCAGGCGAACGGGGGGTAGGGACCGCTCCTACGAGCAGTACTTC	CASRRTGGRDRSYEQYF
TRBV11-2	TRBJ2-7	-	-	TGTGCCAGCAGCTTAGGTCCCAGGTCCTACGAGCAGTACTTC	CASSLGPRSYEQYF
TRBV7-8	TRBJ1-5	-	-	TGTGCCAGCAGCTCTCCGGGAAGGGGAGGTCAGCCCCAGCATTTT	CASSSPGRGGQPQHF
TRBV18	TRBJ2-7	-	-	TGTGCCAGCTCACCACCCCACAGGGTTGGCAACGAGCAGTACTTC	CASSPPHRVGNEQYF